The 25 T cell receptor beta chains presented below share a single source sample, sequenced in a study of regulatory T cells in long-lasting Graves disease. Investigators prepared the TCR beta libraries by applying iRepertoire HTBI primers and Arm-PCR of CDR3 regions. TCRdb recomputed calls from the multiplex PCR reads with MiXCR, one row per CDR3 protein. The sample lists some 490,000 distinct CDR3 sequences, around 13% occurring once. Time point denoted: newly diagnosed GD, antithyroid drugs for less than 3 months. Scientists built the TCR library using RNA that was extracted from PBMCs. This sample was also put to use in a study of T cells in Graves' hyperthyroidism and ophthalmopathy.

Sequences were derived from peripheral blood mononuclear cells (PBMCs), sampled at new diagnosis, from a patient treated with antithyroid drugs. The receptors were sampled from a young woman with Graves disease.

This clonotype showed up many times. The V gene is TRBV11-2, the J gene TRBJ2-1, with D possibly called TRBD1 or TRBD2 (5 bases each). The J call is uncertain, as TRBJ2-5 better fits the DNA end. The CDR3 is 15 residues long. CDR1 and CDR2 (germline): SGHAT, FQNNGV. CDR3 residues: CASSLGTANQETQYF. CDR3 in DNA: TGTGCCAGCAGCCTCGGGACGGCGAACCAAGAGACCCAGTACTTC.

This clonotype has ten or more counts. As DNA, the CDR3 is TGTGCCAGCAGCCGACTCGGGGTTCCCTACGAGCAGTACTTC. Protein product: CASSRLGVPYEQYF. The rearrangement joins TRBV28 to TRBJ2-7, with TRBD2 as a possible D gene (5 bases). There are 14 residues in the CDR3. V lost 6 bases and J 2 bases, leaving 14 bases between the germline ends. The germline CDR1 and CDR2 sequences are MDHEN and SYDVKM.

In this sample, this clonotype turned up many times. V is TRBV27 and J is TRBJ2-7, with D possibly being TRBD1 or TRBD2 (5 bases each). The CDR3 spans 13 residues. Germline CDR1 and CDR2: MNHEY and SMNVEV (reference sequence). With 9 bases removed from V and 3 bases from J, the gap between germline ends came to 15 bases. The CDR3 region has the DNA TGTGCCAGTTCGGGGACCGCAGACTACGAGCAGTACTTC. It codes for CASSGTADYEQYF.

This clonotype came up once. The V gene is TRBV2, the J gene TRBJ2-5; TRBD2 agrees at 8 bases. Germline CDR1 SNHLY, CDR2 FYNNEI. This CDR3 has 15 amino acids. V dropped 4 bases and J dropped 2; count of bases not matched to a gene: 6. The CDR3 bases are TGTGCCAGCAGTGTCCCGGGACTAGGGCAAGAGACCCAGTACTTC. This codes for CASSVPGLGQETQYF.

The rearrangement uses TRBV18 and TRBJ2-7; D tentatively reads TRBD1 or TRBD2 (5 bases each). This CDR3 is built from 14 residues. V dropped 8 bases and J dropped 7 bases, with 21 bases sitting between them. The germline V gene has CDR1 KGHSH and CDR2 LQKENI. Here the CDR3 DNA reads TGTGCCAGCGGTACCGACCGGGGCCCGAGGGAGCAGTACTTC. It is translated as CASGTDRGPREQYF.

This clonotype was counted ten times or more. The chain couples TRBV28 to TRBJ2-7; the D gene is possibly TRBD1 (5 bases). The CDR3 has 14 residues. Trimming shortened V by 5 bases and J by 0 bases, and 11 bases separated the two germline ends. Per germline, CDR1 MDHEN and CDR2 SYDVKM. CDR3 DNA sequence: TGTGCCAGCAGTAAGACACAGGTCTCCTACGAGCAGTACTTC. Its protein is CASSKTQVSYEQYF.

The V call is TRBV4-3, the J call TRBJ2-7; D tentatively reads TRBD1 or TRBD2 (5 bases each). V dropped 0 bases and J dropped 6 bases, with 12 bases sitting between them. The CDR3 covers 14 residues. Germline values: CDR1 LGHNA, CDR2 YSLEER. CDR3 DNA sequence: TGCGCCAGCAGCCAAGATGGGGGAAGGGCCGAGCAGTACTTC. Protein: CASSQDGGRAEQYF.

This clonotype was observed at least ten times. V gene TRBV5-6 combines with J gene TRBJ1-1; D not certain. Germline V gene data show CDR1 as SGHDT and CDR2 as YYEEEE. The CDR3 has 13 amino acids. The V and J ends lost 3 bases and 2 bases respectively, with 8 bases between them. Here the CDR3 DNA reads TGTGCCAGCAGCTCAAGATTTAACACTGAAGCTTTCTTT. Amino acids: CASSSRFNTEAFF.

There are many counts of this clonotype. The V gene is TRBV3-1, the J gene TRBJ2-1, with 11 bases lining up with TRBD2. CDR3 length: 18 amino acids. The V gene end was trimmed by 0 bases and the J gene end by 6 bases; junction bases not matched to a gene: 10. Germline CDR1 is LGHDT and CDR2 is YNNKEL (reference sequence). The chain's CDR3 is CASSQEGWWLAGGNEQFF. Written as DNA, the CDR3 is TGTGCCAGCAGCCAAGAGGGTTGGTGGCTAGCGGGAGGCAATGAGCAGTTCTTC.

This clonotype was counted many times. This chain connects TRBV9 to TRBJ2-7, with 7 bases identical to TRBD1. Trimming removed 3 bases from V and 5 bases from J; junction bases left unmatched: 2. Germline V gene data show CDR1 as SGDLS and CDR2 as YYNGEE. This CDR3 is built from 12 residues. The CDR3 is CASSDGTDEQYF. CDR3 bases: TGTGCCAGCAGCGACGGGACAGACGAGCAGTACTTC. Filled out from reference TRBV9 and TRBJ2-7, the complete variable domain reads DSGVTQTPKHLITATGQRVTLRCSPRSGDLSVYWYQQSLDQGLQFLIQYYNGEERAKGNILERFSAQQFPDLHSELNLSSLELGDSALYFCASSDGTDEQYFGPGTRLTVT.

This clonotype showed up many times. The rearrangement uses TRBV7-2 and TRBJ2-3, with D perhaps matching TRBD1 (6 bases). This CDR3 comprises 16 residues. Trimming pared 5 bases from V and 8 bases from J, leaving 23 bases between. Germline lookup yields CDR1 SGHTA and CDR2 FQGNSA. CDR3 loop: CASSTTSRGGSRTQYF. CDR3 coding DNA: TGTGCCAGCAGCACAACCTCTAGAGGGGGATCGCGTACGCAGTATTTT.

The V and J genes are TRBV12-3 or TRBV12-4 and TRBJ2-1; tentative D call: TRBD2 (6 bases). V was clipped by 4 bases and J by 5 bases, with 15 bases between them. This CDR3 has 15 amino acids. CDR3 sequence (DNA): TGTGCCAGCAGTTCCCCCAAAGGGACTCACAATGAGCAGTTCTTC. This codes for CASSSPKGTHNEQFF.

Ten or more counts support this clonotype. V usage is TRBV11-3 and J usage is TRBJ2-7; D not resolved. With 5 bases removed from V and 3 bases from J, the gap between germline ends came to 14 bases. The CDR3 sequence is 14 residues long. Germline V lookup: CDR1 SGHNT, CDR2 YENEEA. The CDR3 DNA sequence: TGTGCCAGCAGCCCTCTCTATGGGGTCTACGAGCAGTACTTC. This translates into CASSPLYGVYEQYF.

This clonotype was detected a few times. The chain joins TRBV7-2 to TRBJ2-7, with TRBD2 identical over 9 bases. The CDR3 contains 15 residues. With 5 bases clipped from V and 3 bases from J, the junction kept 8 bases outside the gene matches. The germline V gene has CDR1 SGHTA and CDR2 FQGNSA. The CDR3 DNA is TGTGCCAGCAGCATTCAACTAGCGGGTTTCTACGAGCAGTACTTC. The encoded protein is CASSIQLAGFYEQYF.

This clonotype showed up just a few times. This sequence joins TRBV28 and TRBJ1-4; TRBD1 agrees at 7 bases. V was pared by 5 bases and J by 12 bases, with 9 bases of the junction left unmatched. This CDR3 has 13 residues. Per the germline V gene, CDR1 is MDHEN and CDR2 is SYDVKM. The CDR3 spells CASSQQGRGELFF. CDR3 bases: TGTGCCAGCAGTCAACAGGGGAGGGGGGAACTGTTTTTT.

This clonotype was seen at least ten times. J is TRBJ2-5 and V is TRBV20-1; D possibly uses TRBD1 or TRBD2 (6 bases each). V lost 5 bases to trimming and J lost 5 bases, with 12 bases between them. The germline gives CDR1 DFQATT, CDR2 SNEGSKA (reference sequence). The CDR3 sequence is 12 residues long. The CDR3 region has the DNA TGCAGTGCTCGGGGGCAGTGGGAGACCCAGTACTTC. Protein: CSARGQWETQYF.

This clonotype occurred many times. The chain is built from TRBV20-1 and TRBJ2-5; TRBD2 agrees at 13 bases. Germline CDR1 is DFQATT and CDR2 is SNEGSKA (reference sequence). Trimming took 0 bases from V and 5 from J; bases not matched to a gene: 12. CDR3 length equals 18 residues. The CDR3 sequence: CSARDRLGLAGLRETQYF. As DNA, the CDR3 is TGCAGTGCTAGAGATCGGCTGGGACTAGCGGGATTACGGGAGACCCAGTACTTC.

This clonotype was detected ten times or more. The chain couples TRBV11-2 to TRBJ1-2, with a weak D call TRBD1 (6 bases). Deletions cut 3 bases from V and 6 bases from J, with 14 bases between. The germline CDR1 and CDR2 sequences are SGHAT and FQNNGV. CDR3 length: 14 amino acids. This CDR3 reads CASSLARGEDGYTF. In DNA, the CDR3 is TGTGCCAGCAGCTTGGCGAGGGGGGAGGATGGCTACACCTTC.

This clonotype was seen at least ten times. V usage is TRBV28 and J usage is TRBJ2-1; TRBD1 matches at 11 bases. From germline, CDR1 is MDHEN and CDR2 SYDVKM. CDR3 size: 16 residues. V was pared by 4 bases and J by 8 bases, with 10 bases of the junction left unmatched. The CDR3 DNA reads TGTGCCAGCAGTTCGCCGGGACAGGGGGTGCCGTATGAGCAGTTCTTC. This translates into CASSSPGQGVPYEQFF.

This clonotype was picked up many times. This sequence joins TRBV28 and TRBJ1-6; 8 bases agree with TRBD1. This CDR3 has 15 residues. V trimming: 8 bases; J trimming: 5 bases; junction bases outside the gene matches: 8. Germline V gives CDR1 MDHEN, CDR2 SYDVKM. This chain's CDR3 is CASAAPDRDNSPLHF. The DNA of the CDR3 is TGTGCCAGCGCCGCCCCGGACAGGGATAATTCACCCCTCCACTTT.

This clonotype was counted many times. The rearrangement uses TRBV28 and TRBJ1-3, with D perhaps TRBD1 (6 bases). This CDR3 comprises 16 residues. CDR1 is MDHEN and CDR2 is SYDVKM in the germline V gene. Trimming took 9 bases from V and 0 from J, leaving 18 bases between them. The CDR3 here is CARKAGQGNSGNTIYF. In DNA form, the CDR3 reads TGTGCCAGAAAAGCAGGGCAGGGGAACTCTGGAAACACCATATATTTT.

The V and J genes are TRBV29-1 and TRBJ2-7; 10 positions agree with TRBD1. There are 14 residues in the CDR3. Germline CDR1 is SQVTM and CDR2 is ANQGSEA. The J segment lost 3 bases and the V segment lost 4 bases, leaving 6 bases of the junction unmatched. CDR3 coding DNA: TGCAGCGTTGGGCCGGGACAGGGGAACTACGAGCAGTACTTC. It encodes CSVGPGQGNYEQYF.

A few counts support this clonotype. This rearrangement joins TRBV7-9 to TRBJ2-3, with D unresolved. The germline V gene has CDR1 SEHNR and CDR2 FQNEAQ (reference sequence). There are 18 residues in the CDR3. V lost 4 bases and J 3 bases, leaving 23 bases between the germline ends. Here the CDR3 reads CASSSITQNEWGTDTQYF. CDR3 sequence (DNA): TGTGCCAGCAGCTCCATAACCCAGAATGAATGGGGTACAGATACGCAGTATTTT.

This clonotype was counted many times. This chain links TRBV27 with TRBJ2-5; D assignment may be TRBD1 or TRBD2 (6 bases each). The V and J ends lost 3 bases and 2 bases respectively, with 16 bases between them. CDR3 size: 16 residues. The germline V gene encodes CDR1 MNHEY and CDR2 SMNVEV (reference sequence). CDR3 region: CASSLGGGGRQETQYF. CDR3 sequence (DNA): TGTGCCAGCAGTTTGGGAGGAGGGGGGCGGCAAGAGACCCAGTACTTC.

This clonotype has ten or more counts. The V and J genes are TRBV2 and TRBJ1-2; no clear D gene. Trimming took off 1 base at V and 6 bases at J, with 9 bases between the two ends. Per germline, CDR1 SNHLY and CDR2 FYNNEI. The CDR3 runs to 13 residues. The CDR3 nucleotides are TGTGCCAGCAGTGAAGAGAGTTTTCATGGCTACACCTTC. It translates to CASSEESFHGYTF.